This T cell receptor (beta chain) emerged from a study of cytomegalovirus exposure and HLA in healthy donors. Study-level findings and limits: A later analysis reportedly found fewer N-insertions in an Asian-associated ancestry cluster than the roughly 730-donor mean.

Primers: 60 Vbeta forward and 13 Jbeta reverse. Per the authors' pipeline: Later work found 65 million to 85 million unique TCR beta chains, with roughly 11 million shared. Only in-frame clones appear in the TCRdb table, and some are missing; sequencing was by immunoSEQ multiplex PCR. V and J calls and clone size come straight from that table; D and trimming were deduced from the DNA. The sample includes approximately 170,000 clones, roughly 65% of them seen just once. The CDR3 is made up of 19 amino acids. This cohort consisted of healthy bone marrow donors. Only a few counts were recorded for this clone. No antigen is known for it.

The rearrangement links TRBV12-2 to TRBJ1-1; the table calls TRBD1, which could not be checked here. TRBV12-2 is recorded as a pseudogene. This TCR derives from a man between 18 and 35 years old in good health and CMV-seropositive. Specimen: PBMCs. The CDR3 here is CASHTTEGTGEPRDTEAFF. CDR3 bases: TGTGCAAGTCACACCACCGAGGGGACAGGGGAGCCTAGGGACACTGAAGCTTTCTTT.